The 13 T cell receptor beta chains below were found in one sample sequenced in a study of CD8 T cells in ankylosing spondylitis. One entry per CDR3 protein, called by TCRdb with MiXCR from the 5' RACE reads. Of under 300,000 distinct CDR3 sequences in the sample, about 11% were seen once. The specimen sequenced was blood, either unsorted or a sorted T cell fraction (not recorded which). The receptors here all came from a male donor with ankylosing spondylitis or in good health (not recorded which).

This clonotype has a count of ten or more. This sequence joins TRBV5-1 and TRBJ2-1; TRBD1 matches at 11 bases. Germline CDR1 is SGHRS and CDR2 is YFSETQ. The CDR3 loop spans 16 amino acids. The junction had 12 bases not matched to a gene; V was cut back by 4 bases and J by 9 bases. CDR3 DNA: TGCGCCAGCAGCCCTTCAGGACAGGGGGCCCTTAGTGAGCAGTTCTTC. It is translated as CASSPSGQGALSEQFF.

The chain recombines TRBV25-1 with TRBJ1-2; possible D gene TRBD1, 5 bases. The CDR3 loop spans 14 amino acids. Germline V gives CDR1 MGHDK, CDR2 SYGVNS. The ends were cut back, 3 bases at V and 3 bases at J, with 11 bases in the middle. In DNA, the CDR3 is TGTGCCAGCAGTGACCCAGGGAAAGACTATGGCTACACCTTC. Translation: CASSDPGKDYGYTF.

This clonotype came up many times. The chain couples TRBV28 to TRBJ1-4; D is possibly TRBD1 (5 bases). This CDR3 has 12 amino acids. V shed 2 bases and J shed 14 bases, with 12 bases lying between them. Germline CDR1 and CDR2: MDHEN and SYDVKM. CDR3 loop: CASSLPDTALFF. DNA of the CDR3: TGTGCCAGCAGTTTACCGGACACTGCGCTGTTTTTT.

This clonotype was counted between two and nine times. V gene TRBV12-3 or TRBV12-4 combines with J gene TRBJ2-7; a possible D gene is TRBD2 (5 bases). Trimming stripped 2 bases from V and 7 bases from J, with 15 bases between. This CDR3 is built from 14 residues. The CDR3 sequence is CASSLMAGSDEQYF. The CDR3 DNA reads TGTGCCAGCAGTTTAATGGCGGGCAGCGATGAGCAGTACTTC.

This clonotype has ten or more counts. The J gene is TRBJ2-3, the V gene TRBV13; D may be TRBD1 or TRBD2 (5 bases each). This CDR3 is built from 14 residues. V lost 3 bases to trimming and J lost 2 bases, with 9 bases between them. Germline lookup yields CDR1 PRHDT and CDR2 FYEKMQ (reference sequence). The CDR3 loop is CASSFGAFTDTQYF. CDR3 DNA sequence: TGTGCCAGCAGCTTCGGGGCATTCACAGATACGCAGTATTTT.

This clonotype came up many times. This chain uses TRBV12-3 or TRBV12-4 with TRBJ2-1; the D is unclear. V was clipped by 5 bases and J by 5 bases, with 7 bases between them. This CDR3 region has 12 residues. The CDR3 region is CASSGRNNEQFF. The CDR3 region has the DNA TGTGCCAGCAGTGGCCGGAACAATGAGCAGTTCTTC.

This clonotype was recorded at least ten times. CDR3 loop: CASSLVIGTGSHNSPLHF. CDR3 nucleotides: TGCGCCAGCAGCTTGGTTATCGGGACAGGAAGCCATAATTCACCCCTCCACTTT. The chain combines TRBV5-1 with TRBJ1-6; 8 bases are shared with TRBD1. There are 18 residues in the CDR3. Germline trimming cut 0 bases from V and 5 bases from J; bases unmatched to any gene: 10. From germline, CDR1 is SGHRS and CDR2 YFSETQ.

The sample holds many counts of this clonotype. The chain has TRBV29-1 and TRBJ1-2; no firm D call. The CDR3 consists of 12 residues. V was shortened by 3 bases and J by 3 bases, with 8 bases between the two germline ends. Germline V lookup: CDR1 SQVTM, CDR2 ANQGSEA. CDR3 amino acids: CSVDTSYYGYTF. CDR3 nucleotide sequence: TGCAGCGTTGATACCAGTTACTATGGCTACACCTTC.

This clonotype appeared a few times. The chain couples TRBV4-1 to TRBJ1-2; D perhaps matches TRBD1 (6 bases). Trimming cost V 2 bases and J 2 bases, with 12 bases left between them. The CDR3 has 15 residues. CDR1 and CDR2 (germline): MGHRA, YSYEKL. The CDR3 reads CASSQNPGANYGYTF. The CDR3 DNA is TGCGCCAGCAGCCAAAACCCGGGGGCGAACTATGGCTACACCTTC.

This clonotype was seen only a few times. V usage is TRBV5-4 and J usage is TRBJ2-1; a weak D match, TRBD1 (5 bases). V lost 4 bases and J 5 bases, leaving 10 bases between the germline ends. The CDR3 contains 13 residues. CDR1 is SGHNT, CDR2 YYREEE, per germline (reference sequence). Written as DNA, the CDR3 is TGTGCCAGCAGCCTAGGACATAACAATGAGCAGTTCTTC. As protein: CASSLGHNNEQFF.

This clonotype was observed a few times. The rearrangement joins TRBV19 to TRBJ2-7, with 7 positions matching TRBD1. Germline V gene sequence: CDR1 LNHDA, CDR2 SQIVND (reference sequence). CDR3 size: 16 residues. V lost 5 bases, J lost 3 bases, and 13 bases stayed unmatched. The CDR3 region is CASSWTGVPSVYEQYF. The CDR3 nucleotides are TGTGCCAGTAGTTGGACAGGTGTTCCCTCGGTCTACGAGCAGTACTTC.

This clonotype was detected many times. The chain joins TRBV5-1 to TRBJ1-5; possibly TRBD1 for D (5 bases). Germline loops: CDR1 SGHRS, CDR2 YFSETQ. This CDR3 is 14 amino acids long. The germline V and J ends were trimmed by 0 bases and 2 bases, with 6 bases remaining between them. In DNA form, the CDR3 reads TGCGCCAGCAGCTTGGAAGGGGGCAATCAGCCCCAGCATTTT. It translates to CASSLEGGNQPQHF.

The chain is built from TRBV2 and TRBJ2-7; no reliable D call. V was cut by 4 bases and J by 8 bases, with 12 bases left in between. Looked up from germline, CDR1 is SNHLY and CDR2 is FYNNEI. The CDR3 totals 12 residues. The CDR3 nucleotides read TGTGCCAGCAGTGGCCCCACACCTCAGCAGTACTTC. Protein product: CASSGPTPQQYF.